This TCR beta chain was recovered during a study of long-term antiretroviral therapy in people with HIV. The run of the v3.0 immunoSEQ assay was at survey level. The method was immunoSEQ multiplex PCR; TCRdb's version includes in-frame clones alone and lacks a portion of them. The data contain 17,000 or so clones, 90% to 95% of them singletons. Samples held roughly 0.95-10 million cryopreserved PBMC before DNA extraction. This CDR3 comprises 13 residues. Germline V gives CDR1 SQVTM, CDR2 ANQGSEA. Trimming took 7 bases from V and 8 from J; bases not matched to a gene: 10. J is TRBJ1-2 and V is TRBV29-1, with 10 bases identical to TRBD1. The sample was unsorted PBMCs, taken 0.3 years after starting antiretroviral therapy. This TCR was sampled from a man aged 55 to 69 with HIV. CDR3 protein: CSAKRDRGRGYTF. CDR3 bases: TGCAGCGCTAAGAGGGACAGGGGTCGGGGCTACACCTTC.